This is a list of T cell receptor beta chains from one sample in a study of blood T cell repertoires in COVID-19. TCRdb keeps only in-frame clones here, not all; method: immunoSEQ multiplex PCR. The sample includes a few hundred thousand clones, about 89% of them seen just once. The sequenced sample consisted of PBMCs or T cells enriched from blood (not recorded which). These receptors came from a woman between 25 and 40 years old who had recovered from COVID-19. Both conserved end residues are part of each CDR3. Fields, in order: clone size, V gene, D gene, J gene, CDR3 protein, CDR3 DNA. The D gene is left open where the match is weak. Only some rows state a clone size, as once, few, many or a class for expanded clones.

-	TRBV3-1/TRBV3-2	TRBD2	TRBJ2-7	CASSQARTVTSGYEQYF	TGTGCCAGCAGCCAAGCGCGAACTGTGACTAGCGGGTACGAGCAGTACTTC
-	TRBV19	-	TRBJ2-6	CASSIAAQETGANVLTF	TGTGCCAGTAGTATAGCGGCGCAGGAAACTGGGGCCAACGTCCTGACTTTC
-	TRBV2	-	TRBJ1-2	CASSEAGGLEVYGYTF	TGTGCCAGCAGTGAAGCGGGAGGACTAGAGGTCTATGGCTACACCTTC
-	TRBV7-8	TRBD1	TRBJ1-1	CASSPQGTGNTEAFF	TGTGCCAGCAGCCCCCAGGGGACAGGGAACACTGAAGCTTTCTTT
-	TRBV19	-	TRBJ1-1	CASGSTENTEAFF	TGTGCCAGTGGATCTACAGAGAACACTGAAGCTTTCTTT
-	TRBV5-4	TRBD2	TRBJ2-7	CASNPSGRAYEQYF	TGTGCCAGCAACCCGAGCGGGAGGGCCTACGAGCAGTACTTC
-	TRBV28	-	TRBJ2-7	CASGAGQF	TGTGCCAGCGGAGCCGGACAGTTC
-	TRBV4-1	TRBD1	TRBJ2-5	CASSLFDREETQYF	TGCGCCAGCAGCCTCTTCGACAGGGAAGAGACCCAGTACTTC
-	TRBV11-2	TRBD2	TRBJ2-7	CASSSIVPSGGSYEQYF	TGTGCCAGCAGCTCCATTGTCCCTAGCGGGGGTTCCTACGAGCAGTACTTC
once	TRBV2	TRBD2	TRBJ2-7	CASSRGTSGSEQYF	TGTGCCAGCAGCCGCGGGACTAGCGGGAGCGAGCAGTACTTC
-	TRBV6-5	TRBD1	TRBJ1-1	CASSPGQYTEAFF	TGTGCCAGCAGTCCGGGACAGTACACTGAAGCTTTCTTT
-	TRBV18	-	TRBJ1-1	CASSSRTAGYTEAFF	TGTGCCAGCTCATCACGGACGGCGGGATACACTGAAGCTTTCTTT
-	TRBV2	TRBD1	TRBJ1-2	CASSITGVYGYTF	TGTGCCAGCAGCATAACAGGGGTGTATGGCTACACCTTC
-	TRBV9	TRBD2	TRBJ2-1	CASSFQGGTSFGEQFF	TGTGCCAGCAGCTTCCAGGGGGGGACTAGCTTTGGTGAGCAGTTCTTC
-	TRBV6-1	TRBD1	TRBJ1-2	CASSETGALGGYTF	TGTGCCAGCAGTGAAACAGGGGCGTTGGGTGGCTACACCTTC
-	TRBV19	-	TRBJ1-2	CASSDFYGYTF	TGTGCCAGTAGTGACTTCTATGGCTACACCTTC
-	TRBV10-3	TRBD2	TRBJ2-5	CATAGKTVGETQYF	TGTGCCACAGCGGGGAAGACAGTGGGAGAGACCCAGTACTTC
-	TRBV18	TRBD1	TRBJ1-4	CASSLLPGQGPINEKLFF	TGTGCCAGCTCACTCCTGCCGGGACAGGGGCCCATTAATGAAAAACTGTTTTTT
-	TRBV28	-	TRBJ1-2	CASSSLSGTQHPPGGYTF	TGTGCCAGCAGTTCCCTTTCCGGGACACAGCACCCTCCGGGGGGCTACACCTTC
-	TRBV7-2	-	TRBJ1-1	CASSLDLNTEAFF	TGTGCCAGCAGCTTAGACCTAAACACTGAAGCTTTCTTT
-	TRBV2	-	TRBJ1-1	CASGSPQGYTEAFF	TGTGCCAGCGGTTCGCCCCAGGGATACACTGAAGCTTTCTTT
-	TRBV7-9	TRBD2	TRBJ2-7	CASSFSLRGRDSSYEQYF	TGTGCCAGCAGCTTCTCTCTGCGCGGGAGGGATAGCTCCTACGAGCAGTACTTC
-	TRBV5-6	TRBD1	TRBJ2-2	CASSFGTATGELFF	TGTGCCAGCAGCTTTGGGACAGCAACCGGGGAGCTGTTTTTT
-	TRBV6-4	TRBD1	TRBJ2-7	CASSSMGTGCYEQYF	TGTGCCAGCAGCTCGATGGGGACAGGTTGTTACGAGCAGTACTTC
-	TRBV19	-	TRBJ1-1	CASSISVRTEAFF	TGTGCCAGTAGTATATCGGTCCGGACTGAAGCTTTCTTT
-	TRBV4-2	-	TRBJ2-1	CASSQETGMRNEQFF	TGTGCCAGCAGCCAAGAGACGGGGATGAGGAATGAGCAGTTCTTC
once	TRBV7-6	TRBD2	TRBJ2-5	CASLTRSGRGETQYF	TGTGCCAGCTTAACGAGAAGCGGGAGGGGAGAGACCCAGTACTTC
-	TRBV5-1	TRBD1	TRBJ2-1	CASSVTGTGVNEQFF	TGCGCCAGCAGCGTGACCGGGACAGGGGTCAATGAGCAGTTCTTC
-	TRBV18	-	TRBJ1-5	CASSPPNQPQHF	TGTGCCAGCTCACCCCCAAATCAGCCCCAGCATTTT
once	TRBV19	-	TRBJ2-1	CASTSGSSYNEQFF	TGTGCCAGTACCAGCGGAAGCTCCTACAATGAGCAGTTCTTC
once	TRBV19	TRBD2	TRBJ2-1	CASTLRTSGISPYNEQFF	TGTGCCAGTACCCTCAGGACTAGCGGGATTTCTCCATACAATGAGCAGTTCTTC
-	TRBV29-1	-	TRBJ2-5	CSADREGGETQYF	TGCAGCGCGGACAGGGAGGGAGGAGAGACCCAGTACTTC
-	TRBV10-3	-	TRBJ1-5	CAISGEIADQPQHF	TGTGCCATCAGCGGAGAGATAGCGGACCAGCCCCAGCATTTT
once	TRBV27	-	TRBJ2-1	CASGLLGLREQFF	TGTGCCAGCGGCCTCCTAGGACTACGTGAGCAGTTCTTC
-	TRBV3-1/TRBV3-2	TRBD1	TRBJ2-7	CASSQDAGGYYEQYF	TGTGCCAGCAGCCAAGATGCAGGGGGATACTACGAGCAGTACTTC
-	TRBV19	-	TRBJ2-5	CASSMGQQETQYF	TGTGCCAGTAGTATGGGGCAGCAAGAGACCCAGTACTTC
-	TRBV7-2	-	TRBJ2-3	CASSLAQTTDTQYF	TGTGCCAGCAGCTTAGCACAGACCACAGATACGCAGTATTTT
-	TRBV7-8	TRBD2	TRBJ2-7	CASSLGLANYEQYF	TGTGCCAGCAGCCTAGGACTAGCGAACTACGAGCAGTACTTC
-	TRBV7-9	-	TRBJ2-5	CASSLGAESGETQYF	TGTGCCAGCAGCCTGGGTGCAGAATCAGGAGAGACCCAGTACTTC
-	TRBV19	TRBD1	TRBJ1-2	CASSTDRGESYGYTF	TGTGCCAGTAGTACGGACAGGGGTGAGAGCTATGGCTACACCTTC
-	TRBV4-3	-	TRBJ1-6	CASSHDRLSSYNSPLHF	TGCGCCAGCAGCCACGACAGGCTGAGCTCCTATAATTCACCCCTCCACTTT
-	TRBV19	-	TRBJ1-4	CASKVQGRGEKLFF	TGTGCCAGTAAAGTTCAGGGTAGAGGTGAAAAACTGTTTTTT
-	TRBV30	-	TRBJ1-4	CACLTRGNEKLFF	TGTGCCTGCCTCACGCGGGGGAATGAAAAACTGTTTTTT
-	TRBV20-1	-	TRBJ1-1	CSARQFREAFF	TGCAGTGCCCGACAATTTAGGGAAGCTTTCTTT
-	TRBV6-6	TRBD2	TRBJ2-3	CASSPGTSVLSGDTQYF	TGTGCCAGCAGTCCGGGGACTAGCGTTCTTAGCGGGGATACGCAGTATTTT
-	TRBV11-2	-	TRBJ1-3	CASTLAGGNTIYF	TGTGCCAGCACCCTGGCAGGGGGAAACACCATATATTTT
few	TRBV6-2/TRBV6-3	TRBD1	TRBJ2-7	CASSRTGEYEQYF	TGTGCCAGCAGTAGGACAGGGGAGTACGAGCAGTACTTC
-	TRBV19	-	TRBJ2-7	CASGDYEQYF	TGTGCCTCAGGGGACTACGAGCAGTACTTC
-	TRBV7-2	-	TRBJ1-5	CASSLEGSRRNQPQHF	TGTGCCAGCAGCTTAGAGGGCAGTCGGAGGAATCAGCCCCAGCATTTT
-	TRBV23-1	-	TRBJ1-1	CASPPAESKGGGNTEAFF	TGCGCCAGCCCCCCCGCAGAATCCAAAGGGGGGGGGAACACTGAAGCTTTCTTT